This record covers a single TCR beta chain. This entry comes from a study of CD8+CD57+ T cells in acquired aplastic anemia. For the study at large: When averaged, DNA from sorted CD4+ and CD8+ cells came to about 3 ug.

This CDR3 has 13 residues. Germline V lookup: CDR1 MNHEY, CDR2 SVGAGI. The V segment lost 6 bases and the J segment 3 bases; nucleotides outside the gene matches: 2. Genomic DNA served as template for TCR beta VDJ and CDR3 profiling. TCRdb used MiXCR to reprocess the reads, holding one entry per CDR3 protein. The data show about 200,000 distinct CDR3 sequences, over 55% seen once. Patients chosen for sequencing had CD8+CD57+ cells that had expanded, as shown by flow cytometry. The clonotype was recovered from a human donor with aplastic anemia. The specimen was sorted CD4+, CD8+, or CD8+CD57+ T cells (not recorded which) from PBMCs. This chain joins TRBV6-5 and TRBJ1-2, with TRBD1 matching over 9 bases. This chain's CDR3 is CASRTGGDYGYTF. In nucleotides, the CDR3 is TGTGCCAGCAGAACAGGGGGCGACTATGGCTACACCTTC.